This section outlines one TCR beta chain sequence together with its context. Its antigen is as yet unknown. PCR employed 60 Vbeta and 13 Jbeta primers. Only in-frame clones appear in the TCRdb table, and some are missing; sequencing was by immunoSEQ multiplex PCR. The sample lists approximately 55,000 clones, around 82% occurring once. The data are from a study of cytomegalovirus exposure and HLA in healthy donors. Overall study results and limits: A later analysis showed HLA-associated TCR beta chains outstripping equally common others in clonal expansion. With later analysis, a missense DCLRE1C variant became linked to TCR beta V- and J-gene trimming. Later analysis suggested most CMV-associated TCR beta chains were HLA-restricted. Cytomegalovirus status was reportedly diagnosed by the classifier with high sensitivity and specificity.

V lost 4 bases and J lost 8, with 15 bases in between. The CDR3 covers 15 residues. Per the germline V gene, CDR1 is SGHTA and CDR2 is FQGTGA. This receptor was taken from a boy between 10 and 17 years old in good health and CMV-seropositive. The V and J genes are TRBV7-3 and TRBJ1-6, with D possibly matching TRBD1 (5 bases). Sequences were obtained from PBMCs. The CDR3 sequence: CASSYYGGLDSPLHF. The CDR3 DNA reads TGTGCCAGCAGCTATTACGGGGGGTTGGATTCACCCCTCCACTTT.